These 28 T cell receptor beta chains share one sample of origin, sequenced in a study of shared clonotypes between healthy human individuals. The assay was immunoSEQ multiplex PCR, and TCRdb's table has in-frame clones only and misses some. The data contain hundreds of thousands of clones, roughly 98% of them singletons. Naive CD8 cells comprised CD45RO-negative, CCR7-positively selected cells, excluding terminally differentiated effector memory CD45RA+ cells. The sequenced material came from naive CD8+ T cells sorted from blood. The receptors originated from a young man in good health.

The gene calls are TRBV29-1 and TRBJ2-3, with TRBD2 matching over 11 bases. The CDR3 is 15 residues long. V lost 6 bases and J lost 2; bases outside the gene matches: 7. Germline CDR1 and CDR2: SQVTM and ANQGSEA. The DNA for the CDR3 is TGCAGCGTCCTCCTAGCGGGAGGTGACACAGATACGCAGTATTTT. Its translation: CSVLLAGGDTDTQYF.

The chain combines TRBV27 with TRBJ2-7; 12 bases are shared with TRBD2. J lost 0 bases, V lost 6 bases, and 3 bases had no gene match. The length of the CDR3 is 15 residues. Germline V gene sequence: CDR1 MNHEY, CDR2 SMNVEV (reference sequence). This CDR3 is CASSTSGRTSYEQYF. CDR3 in DNA: TGTGCCAGCAGCACTAGCGGGAGGACCTCCTACGAGCAGTACTTC.

The chain combines TRBV6-5 with TRBJ1-1, with unresolved D. V shed 4 bases and J shed 2 bases, with 5 bases lying between them. Germline CDR1 is MNHEY and CDR2 is SVGAGI. The CDR3 has 12 amino acids. CDR3 in DNA: TGTGCCAGCAGTTCCCCTAACACTGAAGCTTTCTTT. It yields the protein CASSSPNTEAFF.

This chain links TRBV11-3 with TRBJ2-1, with D tentatively TRBD1 or TRBD2 (5 bases each). Trimming pared 1 base from V and 6 bases from J, leaving 13 bases between. The CDR3 sequence is 15 residues long. Looked up from germline, CDR1 is SGHNT and CDR2 is YENEEA. The CDR3, as DNA: TGTGCCAGCAGCTTAGCTTGGGGGACCATCAATGAGCAGTTCTTC. Translated, it gives CASSLAWGTINEQFF.

The chain carries TRBV5-4 and TRBJ2-3, with D tentatively TRBD2 (5 bases). With 8 bases removed from V and 1 base from J, the gap between germline ends came to 17 bases. The CDR3 runs to 15 residues. Germline CDR1 is SGHNT and CDR2 is YYREEE (reference sequence). The CDR3 loop reads CASSLVGEGTDTQYF. CDR3 bases: TGTGCCAGTTCGTTGGTGGGAGAAGGCACAGATACGCAGTATTTT.

The chain combines TRBV28 with TRBJ2-7; 7 nucleotides align to TRBD2. The CDR3 is 13 residues long. Trimming removed 7 bases from V and 0 bases from J; junction bases left unmatched: 3. Germline V lookup: CDR1 MDHEN, CDR2 SYDVKM. The CDR3, as DNA: TGTGCCAGCACAGGGACTACCTCCTACGAGCAGTACTTC. Its protein product is CASTGTTSYEQYF. The full variable domain, in which reference TRBV28 and TRBJ2-7 provide the parts outside the CDR3, is DVKVTQSSRYLVKRTGEKVFLECVQDMDHENMFWYRQDPGLGLRLIYFSYDVKMKEKGDIPEGYSVSREKKERFSLILESASTNQTSMYLCASTGTTSYEQYFGPGTRLTVT.

The chain joins TRBV7-9 to TRBJ2-2; D call uncertain. CDR1 is SEHNR, CDR2 FQNEAQ, per germline (reference sequence). This CDR3 has 16 amino acids. V dropped 5 bases and J dropped 2 bases, with 15 bases sitting between them. The CDR3, as DNA: TGTGCCAGCAGCAACATAAGCACCTCTAACACCGGGGAGCTGTTTTTT. Translating gives CASSNISTSNTGELFF.

In nucleotides, the CDR3 is TGTGCCAGCAGCTTGGGTGGGGCCGGCTCCTACGAGCAGTACTTC. As protein: CASSLGGAGSYEQYF. The J gene is TRBJ2-7, the V gene TRBV5-4; D is possibly TRBD1 (5 bases). Trimming left V 0 bases short and J 0 bases short, with 10 bases between. Per germline, CDR1 SGHNT and CDR2 YYREEE (reference sequence). This CDR3 has 15 amino acids.

The V gene is TRBV27, the J gene TRBJ2-1; 9 positions match TRBD2. CDR1 and CDR2 from the germline V gene are MNHEY and SMNVEV (reference sequence). The length of the CDR3 is 15 residues. The V and J ends lost 4 bases and 8 bases, in that order; junction bases with no gene match: 9. CDR3 DNA: TGTGCCAGCAGTTATAGACTAGCGGTATTCCATGAGCAGTTCTTC. Translation gives CASSYRLAVFHEQFF.

V and J are TRBV29-1 and TRBJ2-7, with D tentatively TRBD2 (6 bases). This CDR3 contains 13 residues. The V end lost 8 bases, the J end lost 5 bases, and 19 bases lay between the germline ends. Germline assignment: CDR1 SQVTM and CDR2 ANQGSEA. The CDR3 sequence is CSFLTGDSHEQYF. The CDR3 DNA reads TGCAGCTTCCTGACGGGAGATTCCCACGAGCAGTACTTC.

This chain joins TRBV28 and TRBJ1-1, with no clear D. This CDR3 region has 13 residues. The germline gives CDR1 MDHEN, CDR2 SYDVKM. V was clipped by 9 bases and J by 3 bases, with 14 bases between them. The CDR3 nucleotides are TGTGCCAGTCACTCCGTTGAGGACACTGAAGCTTTCTTT. Its protein is CASHSVEDTEAFF.

The chain has TRBV11-2 and TRBJ2-7; the D gene is possibly TRBD1 (5 bases). Germline-derived CDR1 and CDR2 are SGHAT and FQNNGV. The CDR3 extends over 14 amino acids. V gave up 5 bases and J gave up 3 bases, with 14 bases separating them. The CDR3 DNA reads as TGTGCCAGCAGCCGGGCGGCAGGGATCTACGAGCAGTACTTC. As protein: CASSRAAGIYEQYF.

This chain uses TRBV6-1 with TRBJ1-1; D ambiguous. Trimming took off 10 bases at V and 3 bases at J, with 15 bases between the two ends. Germline loops: CDR1 MNHNS, CDR2 SASEGT. This CDR3 is built from 13 residues. The CDR3 loop is CATSEGGDTEAFF. The DNA of the CDR3 is TGTGCCACCTCTGAGGGTGGGGACACTGAAGCTTTCTTT.

The chain couples TRBV12-5 to TRBJ2-1; 9 positions match TRBD2. J gave up 7 bases and V 7 bases, and 11 bases lay outside the gene matches. The CDR3 contains 15 residues. Germline CDR1 and CDR2: LGHNT and FRNRAP. This CDR3 is CASAPGVSGRNEQFF. The CDR3 DNA reads TGTGCTAGTGCCCCGGGGGTTAGCGGGAGAAATGAGCAGTTCTTC.

A note on this clone: Other DNA sequences of this sample code for an identical CDR3. J is TRBJ2-5 and V is TRBV7-9; D ambiguous. The CDR3 extends over 14 amino acids. The V end lost 0 bases, the J end lost 1 base, and 6 bases lay between the germline ends. Per the germline V gene, CDR1 is SEHNR and CDR2 is FQNEAQ (reference sequence). The CDR3 nucleotides are TGTGCCAGCAGCTTAGCGGGCGGCCAAGAGACCCAGTACTTC. Protein product: CASSLAGGQETQYF.

The rearrangement joins TRBV27 to TRBJ1-5; 8 positions match TRBD1. Germline CDR1 MNHEY, CDR2 SMNVEV (reference sequence). This CDR3 region has 16 residues. V was clipped by 6 bases and J by 2 bases; unmatched bases: 9. The CDR3 sequence: CASRPRTGNGNQPQHF. The DNA for the CDR3 is TGTGCCAGCAGACCTAGGACAGGGAACGGCAATCAGCCCCAGCATTTT.

This clone was counted once. Within the sample, other DNA sequences also encode this same CDR3. The chain combines TRBV29-1 with TRBJ2-7; 11 bases align to TRBD1. The V and J ends lost 5 bases and 3 bases, in that order; junction bases with no gene match: 3. This CDR3 region has 13 residues. CDR1 and CDR2 from the germline V gene are SQVTM and ANQGSEA. CDR3 protein: CSVSGTGGYEQYF. The CDR3 DNA sequence: TGCAGCGTTAGCGGGACAGGGGGCTACGAGCAGTACTTC.

The rearrangement links TRBV6-1 to TRBJ2-7; 7 bases match TRBD2. Germline CDR1 is MNHNS and CDR2 is SASEGT. The CDR3 has 13 amino acids. Trimming at V came to 6 bases and at J to 5 bases, leaving 7 bases not matched to a gene. DNA of the CDR3: TGTGCCAGCAGCGGCGGGGGTGTGGACGAGCAGTACTTC. It translates to CASSGGGVDEQYF.

V gene TRBV28 combines with J gene TRBJ2-7, with D tentatively TRBD1 (6 bases). Germline V lookup: CDR1 MDHEN, CDR2 SYDVKM. V gave up 2 bases and J gave up 5 bases, with 13 bases separating them. The length of the CDR3 is 14 residues. CDR3 loop: CASSLPPGANEQYF. As DNA, the CDR3 is TGTGCCAGCAGTTTACCCCCAGGGGCCAACGAGCAGTACTTC.

The rearrangement uses TRBV19 and TRBJ2-7; maybe TRBD1 (5 bases). The CDR3 loop spans 15 amino acids. The germline V and J ends were trimmed by 3 bases and 0 bases, with 12 bases remaining between them. In germline, CDR1 is LNHDA, CDR2 SQIVND (reference sequence). The CDR3 nucleotides read TGTGCCAGTAGTATCTCAGGGCACCCCTCCTACGAGCAGTACTTC. Protein sequence: CASSISGHPSYEQYF. The complete variable domain, with remaining parts taken from reference TRBV19 and TRBJ2-7, reads DGGITQSPKYLFRKEGQNVTLSCEQNLNHDAMYWYRQDPGQGLRLIYYSQIVNDFQKGDIAEGYSVSREKKESFPLTVTSAQKNPTAFYLCASSISGHPSYEQYFGPGTRLTVT.

Notes on this clone: Additional DNA sequences in this sample encode the identical CDR3. This chain links TRBV7-9 with TRBJ2-1, with a weak D call TRBD1 (6 bases). The germline CDR1 and CDR2 sequences are SEHNR and FQNEAQ (reference sequence). The CDR3 has 15 amino acids. V lost 3 bases, J lost 0 bases, and 9 bases lay in between. For the CDR3, the DNA is TGTGCCAGCAGCTTTTCGGACAGCTCCTACAATGAGCAGTTCTTC. This gives the protein CASSFSDSSYNEQFF.

The chain joins TRBV27 to TRBJ1-2; no definite D call. Germline V CDR1 and CDR2: MNHEY, SMNVEV (reference sequence). The CDR3 loop spans 13 amino acids. Trimming shortened V by 3 bases and J by 4 bases, and 9 bases separated the two germline ends. Here the CDR3 reads CASSLGQSYGYTF. In nucleotides, the CDR3 is TGTGCCAGCAGTTTGGGTCAGTCCTATGGCTACACCTTC.

V is TRBV18 and J is TRBJ2-7; possible D gene TRBD2, 6 bases. CDR1 is KGHSH and CDR2 is LQKENI in the germline V gene. V lost 4 bases and J lost 6, with 22 bases in between. This CDR3 has 16 residues. CDR3 bases: TGTGCCAGCTCACTTCTTAGCCGGGGGACCGCGTCCGAGCAGTACTTC. This codes for CASSLLSRGTASEQYF.

Regarding this clone: This specimen includes other DNA sequences encoding the same CDR3. The rearrangement joins TRBV28 to TRBJ1-5, with TRBD1 as a possible D gene (5 bases). This CDR3 is built from 13 residues. Germline V gene data show CDR1 as MDHEN and CDR2 as SYDVKM. Trimming removed 1 base at V and 4 bases at J, with 5 bases between. Written as DNA, the CDR3 is TGTGCCAGCAGTTTATCAGGGAATCAGCCCCAGCATTTT. This codes for CASSLSGNQPQHF.

The chain recombines TRBV7-9 with TRBJ1-1; no definite D call. The CDR3 extends over 15 amino acids. Germline V lookup: CDR1 SEHNR, CDR2 FQNEAQ (reference sequence). V was pared by 5 bases and J by 0 bases, with 13 bases between. The CDR3 nucleotides read TGTGCCAGCAGCCCGTTCGGGCCCATGAACACTGAAGCTTTCTTT. Amino acids: CASSPFGPMNTEAFF.

The CDR3 region is CASSLKTKPAYNEQFF. CDR3 coding DNA: TGTGCCAGCAGCTTAAAGACGAAACCCGCCTACAATGAGCAGTTCTTC. The J gene is TRBJ2-1, the V gene TRBV11-1, with unresolved D. From germline, CDR1 is SGHAT and CDR2 FQDESV (reference sequence). CDR3 length equals 16 residues. The germline V and J ends were trimmed by 2 bases and 2 bases, with 13 bases remaining between them. The full variable domain, in which reference TRBV11-1 and TRBJ2-1 provide the parts outside the CDR3, is EAEVAQSPRYKITEKSQAVAFWCDPISGHATLYWYRQILGQGPELLVQFQDESVVDDSQLPKDRFSAERLKGVDSTLKIQPAELGDSAMYLCASSLKTKPAYNEQFFGPGTRLTVL.

The V and J genes are TRBV19 and TRBJ2-7, with 8 bases lining up with TRBD2. The CDR3 contains 15 residues. Losses at the gene ends were 2 bases for V and 0 bases for J; bases not matched to a gene: 3. CDR1 and CDR2 from the germline V gene are LNHDA and SQIVND (reference sequence). The CDR3 is CASSISLAGSYEQYF. CDR3 nucleotides: TGTGCCAGTAGTATATCTCTAGCGGGCTCCTACGAGCAGTACTTC.

The chain employs TRBV11-2 and TRBJ2-7; 7 bases match TRBD2. The V segment lost 3 bases and the J segment 4 bases; nucleotides outside the gene matches: 12. This CDR3 comprises 16 residues. CDR1 is SGHAT, CDR2 FQNNGV, per germline. As DNA, the CDR3 is TGTGCCAGCAGCTTCCGGGACTACCGCCCTGGGTACGAGCAGTACTTC. Amino acid sequence: CASSFRDYRPGYEQYF.